This TCR delta chain originates from a study of Vδ1+ human thymocytes. Study-level findings and limits: Thymic TRG and TRD repertoires appeared highly polyclonal. Thymic delta-chain repertoires held roughly 18% Vdelta2 sequences and few Vdelta3, despite high sort purity. TRD repertoires were essentially private, unlike widely shared TRG clonotypes. Unexpected Vdelta2 sequences could cause misinterpretation of bulk repertoire data.

Worth noting for this clone: Its antigen is undetermined.

Thymocytes were sorted as CD3+ TCRVdelta1+ TCRVdelta2- after alphabeta T cell depletion. Extracted RNA was reverse transcribed into cDNA. CDR3 amplicons came from multiplex PCR with pooled V-gene forward and constant-region reverse primers. TCRdb repeated clone calling on the multiplex PCR reads with CATT. The repertoire consists of about 75,000 delta-chain clones, with around 35% occurring once and the leading ten covering 0.2% to 0.3%. Germline V gene data show CDR1 as TSWWSYY and CDR2 as QGS. There are 18 residues in the CDR3. V lost 2 bases, J lost 1 base, and 13 bases stayed unmatched. The chain is built from TRDV1 and TRDJ1; 7 bases line up with TRDD3. The sequencing input was Vdelta1+ gamma-delta thymocytes from the thymus. The subset here: FACS-sorted CD3+ TCRalphabeta- TCRVdelta1+ TCRVdelta2- thymocytes. The source is a boy under three years old who had congenital heart surgery. The CDR3: CALGEKVGDRESTDKLIF. CDR3 sequence (DNA): TGTGCTCTTGGGGAAAAAGTTGGGGATAGGGAGTCCACCGATAAACTCATCTTT.